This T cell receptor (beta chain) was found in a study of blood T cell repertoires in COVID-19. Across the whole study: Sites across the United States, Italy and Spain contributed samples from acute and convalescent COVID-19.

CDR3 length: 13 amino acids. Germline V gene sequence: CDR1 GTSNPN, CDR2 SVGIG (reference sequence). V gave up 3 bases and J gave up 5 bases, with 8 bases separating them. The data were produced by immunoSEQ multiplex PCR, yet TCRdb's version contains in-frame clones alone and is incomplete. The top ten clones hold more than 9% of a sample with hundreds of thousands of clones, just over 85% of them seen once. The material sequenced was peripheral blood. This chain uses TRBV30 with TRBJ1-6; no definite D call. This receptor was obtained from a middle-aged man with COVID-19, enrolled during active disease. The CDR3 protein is CAWRGGNNSPLHF. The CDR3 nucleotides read TGTGCCTGGAGAGGAGGGAATAATTCACCCCTCCACTTT.